These T cell receptor beta chains were read from a single sample in a study of blood T cell repertoires in COVID-19. Clones were read by immunoSEQ multiplex PCR, and TCRdb kept only the in-frame ones, dropping some. The profile shows about 150,000 clones, roughly 84% of them singletons. Sequenced input: peripheral blood. The origin of the receptors is a human donor in a cohort sampled during active COVID-19. Each CDR3 is given with its conserved first and last residue. The order of the fields is CDR3 DNA, CDR3 protein, clone size, V gene, J gene, D gene. D genes are given only for firm matches. Not every row has a clone size; where given, it reads once, few, many or a size class.

CDR3 DNA: TGTGCCAGCTCATCGCAGGGGGCGCCTAATGAAAAACTGTTTTTT
CDR3 protein: CASSSQGAPNEKLFF
clone size: NA
V gene: TRBV18
J gene: TRBJ1-4
D gene: TRBD1

CDR3 DNA: TGTGCCAGCAGTGATCCCTTGATGGGCACCTACGAGCAGTACTTC
CDR3 protein: CASSDPLMGTYEQYF
clone size: NA
V gene: TRBV6-1
J gene: TRBJ2-7
D gene: NA

CDR3 DNA: TGTGCCAGTAGTCTCAGGGGGCGCAGTGGGGCCAACGTCCTGACTTTC
CDR3 protein: CASSLRGRSGANVLTF
clone size: once
V gene: TRBV19
J gene: TRBJ2-6
D gene: TRBD1

CDR3 DNA: TGTGCCAGCAGCAACCCGGACAGGGAGGATCGGGGCTACACCTTC
CDR3 protein: CASSNPDREDRGYTF
clone size: NA
V gene: TRBV21-1
J gene: TRBJ1-2
D gene: NA

CDR3 DNA: TGTGCCAGCAGTCCCGGACTAGCAGGCGAGACCCAGTACTTC
CDR3 protein: CASSPGLAGETQYF
clone size: NA
V gene: TRBV6-2/TRBV6-3
J gene: TRBJ2-5
D gene: TRBD2

CDR3 DNA: TGTGCCAGCAGCCGGACAGATTATGGCTACACCTTC
CDR3 protein: CASSRTDYGYTF
clone size: NA
V gene: TRBV5-6
J gene: TRBJ1-2
D gene: NA

CDR3 DNA: TGTGCCAGCAGCTTAGGGTTAGCGAACACCGGGGAGCTGTTTTTT
CDR3 protein: CASSLGLANTGELFF
clone size: NA
V gene: TRBV7-9
J gene: TRBJ2-2
D gene: NA

CDR3 DNA: TGCGCCAGCAGGGGGCAGGGGGTCTTTAATGAAAAACTGTTTTTT
CDR3 protein: CASRGQGVFNEKLFF
clone size: NA
V gene: TRBV5-1
J gene: TRBJ1-4
D gene: TRBD1

CDR3 DNA: TGTGCCAGCAGCAAGACAGGGACAGGGCCTGAAGCTTTCTTT
CDR3 protein: CASSKTGTGPEAFF
clone size: once
V gene: TRBV5-6
J gene: TRBJ1-1
D gene: TRBD1

CDR3 DNA: TGTGCCAGCATGAAGGGGGGGCCTAATGAGCAGTTCTTC
CDR3 protein: CASMKGGPNEQFF
clone size: NA
V gene: TRBV27
J gene: TRBJ2-1
D gene: NA

CDR3 DNA: TGTGCCAGCAGCCGTTTTGACGGAGCTAACTATGGCTACACCTTC
CDR3 protein: CASSRFDGANYGYTF
clone size: NA
V gene: TRBV5-4
J gene: TRBJ1-2
D gene: NA

CDR3 DNA: TGCGCCAGCAGCTTGGCCCCAGGGTTTGGCTACACCTTC
CDR3 protein: CASSLAPGFGYTF
clone size: once
V gene: TRBV5-1
J gene: TRBJ1-2
D gene: NA

CDR3 DNA: TGTGCCAGCAGCTCCGCTCGACCGGGACAGGGGGCGGTCTCACCCCTCCACTTT
CDR3 protein: CASSSARPGQGAVSPLHF
clone size: NA
V gene: TRBV7-9
J gene: TRBJ1-6
D gene: TRBD1

CDR3 DNA: TGCAGCGCCGTAAACACTGAAGCTTTCTTT
CDR3 protein: CSAVNTEAFF
clone size: NA
V gene: TRBV29-1
J gene: TRBJ1-1
D gene: NA

CDR3 DNA: TGCAGTGCTAGTAGCGGGGGGGATCTCTACGAGCAGTACTTC
CDR3 protein: CSASSGGDLYEQYF
clone size: NA
V gene: TRBV20-1
J gene: TRBJ2-7
D gene: TRBD2

CDR3 DNA: TGTGCCAGCAGCTTTGCGGGGGGCTATAATCAGCCCCAGCATTTT
CDR3 protein: CASSFAGGYNQPQHF
clone size: many
V gene: TRBV7-2
J gene: TRBJ1-5
D gene: NA

CDR3 DNA: TGCGCCAGCAGTCTGGACAGGTATCAGCCCCAGCATTTT
CDR3 protein: CASSLDRYQPQHF
clone size: once
V gene: TRBV5-1
J gene: TRBJ1-5
D gene: TRBD1

CDR3 DNA: TGTGCCAGCAGCTTAGGGACATCTCCCGGTCAAGAGACCCAGTACTTC
CDR3 protein: CASSLGTSPGQETQYF
clone size: NA
V gene: TRBV11-3
J gene: TRBJ2-5
D gene: NA

CDR3 DNA: TGTGCCAGCAGTGGGGGAGCAGGCAATCAGCCCCAGCATTTT
CDR3 protein: CASSGGAGNQPQHF
clone size: NA
V gene: TRBV2
J gene: TRBJ1-5
D gene: NA

CDR3 DNA: TGCGCCAGCAGCCACTCGGGGGGGATAGACACTGAAGCTTTCTTT
CDR3 protein: CASSHSGGIDTEAFF
clone size: NA
V gene: TRBV4-1
J gene: TRBJ1-1
D gene: NA

CDR3 DNA: TGTGCCAGCAGCCCAGGGGGGTCCGAGCAGTACTTC
CDR3 protein: CASSPGGSEQYF
clone size: NA
V gene: TRBV7-9
J gene: TRBJ2-7
D gene: NA

CDR3 DNA: TGTGCCAGCCGGACAGGGGGTCTTGAAAAACTGTTTTTT
CDR3 protein: CASRTGGLEKLFF
clone size: NA
V gene: TRBV28
J gene: TRBJ1-4
D gene: TRBD1

CDR3 DNA: TGTGCCAGCAGTTTTTCTAGGAACCGCCAAGAGACCCAGTACTTC
CDR3 protein: CASSFSRNRQETQYF
clone size: NA
V gene: TRBV6-5
J gene: TRBJ2-5
D gene: NA

CDR3 DNA: TGTGCCAGCAGCCCGACAGGGATACCCTACGAGCAGTACTTC
CDR3 protein: CASSPTGIPYEQYF
clone size: NA
V gene: TRBV14
J gene: TRBJ2-7
D gene: TRBD1

CDR3 DNA: TGTGCCAGCAGCTTAAGAGGGACAAGCTCCTACAATGAGCAGTTCTTC
CDR3 protein: CASSLRGTSSYNEQFF
clone size: NA
V gene: TRBV7-2
J gene: TRBJ2-1
D gene: NA

CDR3 DNA: TGCGCCAGCAGCCAACTGGACAGGGGGCTTAACGAAGCTTTCTTT
CDR3 protein: CASSQLDRGLNEAFF
clone size: NA
V gene: TRBV4-3
J gene: TRBJ1-1
D gene: TRBD1

CDR3 DNA: TGTGCCAGCAGCCCTTCTGACAGGGGGCGCGGGAACACTGAAGCTTTCTTT
CDR3 protein: CASSPSDRGRGNTEAFF
clone size: NA
V gene: TRBV5-5
J gene: TRBJ1-1
D gene: TRBD1

CDR3 DNA: TGTGCCAGCACCCACGTGCAGGGCTATGGCTACACCTTC
CDR3 protein: CASTHVQGYGYTF
clone size: NA
V gene: TRBV7-2
J gene: TRBJ1-2
D gene: NA

CDR3 DNA: TGTGCCAGCAGCCCCTCGGGACAGCTCTATGGCTACACCTTC
CDR3 protein: CASSPSGQLYGYTF
clone size: NA
V gene: TRBV3-1/TRBV3-2
J gene: TRBJ1-2
D gene: TRBD1

CDR3 DNA: TGTGCCGGCAGGGGGCAAGATACTGAAGCTTTCTTT
CDR3 protein: CAGRGQDTEAFF
clone size: NA
V gene: TRBV10-3
J gene: TRBJ1-1
D gene: TRBD1

CDR3 DNA: TGTGCCAGCAGCTTAGCTGTCAGCGAGTACTACGAGCAGTACTTC
CDR3 protein: CASSLAVSEYYEQYF
clone size: NA
V gene: TRBV7-8
J gene: TRBJ2-7
D gene: NA

CDR3 DNA: TGTGCCAGCAGCGGGACTAGCGGGGGGAGCACAGATACGCAGTATTTT
CDR3 protein: CASSGTSGGSTDTQYF
clone size: NA
V gene: TRBV13
J gene: TRBJ2-3
D gene: TRBD2

CDR3 DNA: TGCGCCAGCAGCTTGGACAGGGTGAACACTGAAGCTTTCTTT
CDR3 protein: CASSLDRVNTEAFF
clone size: NA
V gene: TRBV4-1
J gene: TRBJ1-1
D gene: TRBD1

CDR3 DNA: TGTGCCAGCAGCCCCGGGACAGGGGGCAATCAGCCCCAGCATTTT
CDR3 protein: CASSPGTGGNQPQHF
clone size: few
V gene: TRBV7-2
J gene: TRBJ1-5
D gene: TRBD1

CDR3 DNA: TGTGCCAGCAGTGAAGCGCTTCCTTTCGGGGGTAACTATGGCTACACCTTC
CDR3 protein: CASSEALPFGGNYGYTF
clone size: NA
V gene: TRBV2
J gene: TRBJ1-2
D gene: NA

CDR3 DNA: TGTGCCAGCAGCGAAAGACGGGACAATGAGCAGTTCTTC
CDR3 protein: CASSERRDNEQFF
clone size: NA
V gene: TRBV2
J gene: TRBJ2-1
D gene: NA

CDR3 DNA: TGTGCCAGCAGCTCCCTAGCGGGGGGGATCACAGATACGCAGTATTTT
CDR3 protein: CASSSLAGGITDTQYF
clone size: once
V gene: TRBV6-2/TRBV6-3
J gene: TRBJ2-3
D gene: TRBD2

CDR3 DNA: TGCGCCAGCAGCCCCGACAGGGACTATGGCTACACCTTC
CDR3 protein: CASSPDRDYGYTF
clone size: NA
V gene: TRBV4-3
J gene: TRBJ1-2
D gene: TRBD1

CDR3 DNA: TGTGCCAGCAGCCAGGGGCAGGGGAGTAGGTGGACCTACGAGCAGTACTTC
CDR3 protein: CASSQGQGSRWTYEQYF
clone size: NA
V gene: TRBV4-2
J gene: TRBJ2-7
D gene: NA

CDR3 DNA: TGTGCCTGGGGTACAGATTATGTGTTGAACACTGAAGCTTTCTTT
CDR3 protein: CAWGTDYVLNTEAFF
clone size: NA
V gene: TRBV30
J gene: TRBJ1-1
D gene: NA

CDR3 DNA: TGTGCCAGCAGCGCCGGGACAGTCTTTAATGAAAAACTGTTTTTT
CDR3 protein: CASSAGTVFNEKLFF
clone size: NA
V gene: TRBV9
J gene: TRBJ1-4
D gene: TRBD1

CDR3 DNA: TGTGCCAGCAGCTTGCTTCAAACTAGTGGTTCCTACGAGCAGTACTTC
CDR3 protein: CASSLLQTSGSYEQYF
clone size: NA
V gene: TRBV7-9
J gene: TRBJ2-7
D gene: NA

CDR3 DNA: TGTGCCAGCAGCTTAGGGCCGAACAATGAGCAGTTCTTC
CDR3 protein: CASSLGPNNEQFF
clone size: few
V gene: TRBV7-3
J gene: TRBJ2-1
D gene: NA

CDR3 DNA: TGCAGTGTCAGGGGTACTACTGAAGCTTTCTTT
CDR3 protein: CSVRGTTEAFF
clone size: NA
V gene: TRBV20-1
J gene: TRBJ1-1
D gene: NA

CDR3 DNA: TGTGCCACTCTAAGAGGGGGACAAGAGACCCAGTACTTC
CDR3 protein: CATLRGGQETQYF
clone size: NA
V gene: TRBV7-9
J gene: TRBJ2-5
D gene: NA

CDR3 DNA: TGTGCCAGCAGCATCGGGACAGGTGGATCTTTCTTT
CDR3 protein: CASSIGTGGSFF
clone size: NA
V gene: TRBV7-2
J gene: TRBJ1-1
D gene: TRBD1

CDR3 DNA: TGTGCCAGCAGTTACTCGGGGGCTAGACACGATAAACTGTTTTTT
CDR3 protein: CASSYSGARHDKLFF
clone size: NA
V gene: TRBV6-2/TRBV6-3
J gene: TRBJ1-4
D gene: NA

CDR3 DNA: TGTGCCAGCAGCTCGGGGAGTACGTTAAGCTACAATGAGCAGTTCTTC
CDR3 protein: CASSSGSTLSYNEQFF
clone size: NA
V gene: TRBV9
J gene: TRBJ2-1
D gene: NA

CDR3 DNA: TGTGCCAGCAAGACAAATCAGCCCCAGCATTTT
CDR3 protein: CASKTNQPQHF
clone size: NA
V gene: TRBV6-5
J gene: TRBJ1-5
D gene: NA

CDR3 DNA: TGTGCCAGCAGGGAGGACAGAACCGGGGAGCTGTTTTTT
CDR3 protein: CASREDRTGELFF
clone size: once
V gene: TRBV2
J gene: TRBJ2-2
D gene: NA